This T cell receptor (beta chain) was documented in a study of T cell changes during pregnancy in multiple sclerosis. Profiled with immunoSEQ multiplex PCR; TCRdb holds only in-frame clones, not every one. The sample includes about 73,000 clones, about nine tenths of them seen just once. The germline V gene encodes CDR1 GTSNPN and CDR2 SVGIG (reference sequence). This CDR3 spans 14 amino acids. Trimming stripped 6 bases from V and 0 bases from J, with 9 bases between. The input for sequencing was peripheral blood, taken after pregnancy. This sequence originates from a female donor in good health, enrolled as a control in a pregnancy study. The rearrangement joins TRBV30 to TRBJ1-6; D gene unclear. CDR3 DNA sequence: TGTGCCTGCCGCGGCAGCTCCTATAATTCACCCCTCCACTTT. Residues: CACRGSSYNSPLHF.